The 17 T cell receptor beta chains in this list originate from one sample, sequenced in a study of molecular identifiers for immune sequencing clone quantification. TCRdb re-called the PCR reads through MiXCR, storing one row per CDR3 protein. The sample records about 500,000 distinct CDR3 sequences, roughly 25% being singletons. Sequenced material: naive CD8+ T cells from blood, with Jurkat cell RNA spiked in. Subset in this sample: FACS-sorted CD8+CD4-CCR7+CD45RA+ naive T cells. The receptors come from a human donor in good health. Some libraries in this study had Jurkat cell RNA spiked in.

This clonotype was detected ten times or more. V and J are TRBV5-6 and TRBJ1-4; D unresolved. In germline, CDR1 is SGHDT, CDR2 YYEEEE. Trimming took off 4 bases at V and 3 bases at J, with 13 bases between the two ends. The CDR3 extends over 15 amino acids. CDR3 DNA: TGTGCCAGCAGCCAATTGGACCGATCTAATGAAAAACTGTTTTTT. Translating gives CASSQLDRSNEKLFF.

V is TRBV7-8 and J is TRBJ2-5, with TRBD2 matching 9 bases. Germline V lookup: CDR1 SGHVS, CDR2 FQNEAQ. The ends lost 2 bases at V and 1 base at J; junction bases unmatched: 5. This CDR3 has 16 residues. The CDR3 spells CASSLLAGDSQETQYF. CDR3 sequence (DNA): TGTGCCAGCAGCTTATTAGCGGGGGACTCCCAAGAGACCCAGTACTTC.

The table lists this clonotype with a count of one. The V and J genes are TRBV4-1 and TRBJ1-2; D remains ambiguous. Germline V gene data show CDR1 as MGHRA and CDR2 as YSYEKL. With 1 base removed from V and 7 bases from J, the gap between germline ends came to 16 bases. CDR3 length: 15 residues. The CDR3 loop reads CASSQGSSGSAGYTF. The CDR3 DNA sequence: TGCGCCAGCAGCCAAGGGTCCAGCGGGAGCGCTGGCTACACCTTC.

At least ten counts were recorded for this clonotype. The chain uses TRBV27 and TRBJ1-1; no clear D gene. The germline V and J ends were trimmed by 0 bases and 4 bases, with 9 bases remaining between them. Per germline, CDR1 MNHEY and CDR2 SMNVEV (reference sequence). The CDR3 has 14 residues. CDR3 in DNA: TGTGCCAGCAGTTTATCGAGGGCTGGCACTGAAGCTTTCTTT. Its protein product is CASSLSRAGTEAFF.

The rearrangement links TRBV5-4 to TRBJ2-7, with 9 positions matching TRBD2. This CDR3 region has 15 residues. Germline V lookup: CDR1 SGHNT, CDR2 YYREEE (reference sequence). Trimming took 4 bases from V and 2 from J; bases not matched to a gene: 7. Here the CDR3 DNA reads TGTGCCAGCAGCAGGGACTTAGCGGGGGCCTACGAGCAGTACTTC. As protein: CASSRDLAGAYEQYF.

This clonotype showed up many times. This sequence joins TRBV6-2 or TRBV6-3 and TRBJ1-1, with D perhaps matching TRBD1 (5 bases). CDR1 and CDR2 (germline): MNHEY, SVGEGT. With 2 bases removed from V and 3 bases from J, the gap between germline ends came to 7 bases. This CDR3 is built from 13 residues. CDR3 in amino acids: CASSYPTDTEAFF. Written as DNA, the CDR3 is TGTGCCAGCAGTTACCCGACAGACACTGAAGCTTTCTTT.

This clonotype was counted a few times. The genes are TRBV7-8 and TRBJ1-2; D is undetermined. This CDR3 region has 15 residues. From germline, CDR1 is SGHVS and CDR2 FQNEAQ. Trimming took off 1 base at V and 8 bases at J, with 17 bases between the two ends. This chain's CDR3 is CASSLGALTEAGYTF. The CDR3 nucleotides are TGTGCCAGCAGCTTAGGGGCATTAACAGAAGCCGGCTACACCTTC.

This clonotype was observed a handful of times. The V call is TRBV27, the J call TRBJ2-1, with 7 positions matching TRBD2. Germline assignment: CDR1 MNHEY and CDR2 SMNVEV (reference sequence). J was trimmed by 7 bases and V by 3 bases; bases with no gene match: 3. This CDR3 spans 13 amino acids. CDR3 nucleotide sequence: TGTGCCAGCAGTTTCTCTAGCGGTAATGAGCAGTTCTTC. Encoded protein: CASSFSSGNEQFF.

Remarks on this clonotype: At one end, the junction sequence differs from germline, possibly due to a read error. The CDR3 nucleotides read TGTGCCACCCGTCCGGGTTCCAATCAGCCCCCGCATTTT. Its translation is CATRPGSNQPPHF. The chain recombines TRBV24-1 with TRBJ1-5, with no clear D. The germline gives CDR1 KGHDR, CDR2 SFDVKD. CDR3 size: 13 residues.

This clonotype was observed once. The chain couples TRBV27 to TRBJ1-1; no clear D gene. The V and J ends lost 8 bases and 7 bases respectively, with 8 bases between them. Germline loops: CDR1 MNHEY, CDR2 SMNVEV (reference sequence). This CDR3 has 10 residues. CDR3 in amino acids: CASGTIEAFF. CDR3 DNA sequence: TGTGCCAGCGGAACGATTGAAGCTTTCTTT.

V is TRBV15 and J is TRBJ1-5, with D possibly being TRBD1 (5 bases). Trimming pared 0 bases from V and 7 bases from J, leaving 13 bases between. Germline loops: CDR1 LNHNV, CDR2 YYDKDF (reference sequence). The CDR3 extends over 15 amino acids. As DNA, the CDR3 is TGTGCCACCAGCAGAGATAGGACCGAGGGGCAGCCCCAGCATTTT. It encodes CATSRDRTEGQPQHF.

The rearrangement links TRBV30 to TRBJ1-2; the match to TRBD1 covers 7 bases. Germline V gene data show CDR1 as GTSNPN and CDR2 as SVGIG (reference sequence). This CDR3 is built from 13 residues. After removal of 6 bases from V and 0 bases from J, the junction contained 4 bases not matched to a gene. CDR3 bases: TGTGCCTGCTGGGACAGCTCTAACTATGGCTACACCTTC. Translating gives CACWDSSNYGYTF.

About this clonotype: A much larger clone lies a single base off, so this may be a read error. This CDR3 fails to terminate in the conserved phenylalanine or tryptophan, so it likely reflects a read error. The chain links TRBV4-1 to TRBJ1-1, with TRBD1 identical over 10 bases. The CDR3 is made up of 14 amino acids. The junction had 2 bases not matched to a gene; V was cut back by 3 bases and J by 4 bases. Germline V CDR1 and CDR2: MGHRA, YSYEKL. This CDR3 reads CASSQGTGATEAFS. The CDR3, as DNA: TGCGCCAGCAGCCAGGGGACAGGGGCCACTGAAGCTTTCTCT.

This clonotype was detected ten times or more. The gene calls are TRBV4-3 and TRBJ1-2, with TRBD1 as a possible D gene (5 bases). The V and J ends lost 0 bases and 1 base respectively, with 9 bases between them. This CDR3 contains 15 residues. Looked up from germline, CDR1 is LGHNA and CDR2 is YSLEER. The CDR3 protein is CASSQDRGSNYGYTF. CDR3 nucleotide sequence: TGCGCCAGCAGCCAAGATCGGGGCAGTAACTATGGCTACACCTTC.

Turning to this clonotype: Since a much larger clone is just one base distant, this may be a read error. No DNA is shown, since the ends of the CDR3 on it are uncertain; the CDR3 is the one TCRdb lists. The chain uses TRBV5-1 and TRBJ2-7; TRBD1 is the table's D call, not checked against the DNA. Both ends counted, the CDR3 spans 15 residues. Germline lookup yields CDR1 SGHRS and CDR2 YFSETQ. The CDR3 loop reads CASSWATGATYEQHF.

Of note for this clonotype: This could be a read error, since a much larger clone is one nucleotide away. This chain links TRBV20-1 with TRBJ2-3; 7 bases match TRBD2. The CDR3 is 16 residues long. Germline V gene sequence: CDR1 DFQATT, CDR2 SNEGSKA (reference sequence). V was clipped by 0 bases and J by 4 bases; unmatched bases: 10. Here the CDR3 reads CSARDRAGESADTQYF. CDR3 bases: TGCAGTGCTAGAGATCGGGCGGGGGAGTCGGCAGATACGCAGTATTTT.

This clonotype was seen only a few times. CDR3 loop: CASSLSLWEQYF. CDR3 coding DNA: TGTGCCAGCAGCCTGAGTTTGTGGGAGCAGTACTTC. The V and J genes are TRBV12-3 or TRBV12-4 and TRBJ2-7; D is uncertain. This CDR3 region has 12 residues. V lost 6 bases and J 7 bases, leaving 13 bases between the germline ends.